The 26 T cell receptor beta chains listed next were all sequenced from one sample in a study of human T cells and chemical hapten exposure (TCRdb year 2021). The library was generated by RACE. These reads were obtained on a NextSeq 500. TCRdb trimmed the raw reads at Q25, called clones with MiXCR and kept productive beta chains. Rows matching on CDR3 protein sequence are summarized as one entry with the most common DNA and genes. The sample has over 65,000 distinct CDR3 sequences on record, over 8.5% of them singletons. The ten top clones hold approximately 1.5% of the sample. The time point label, read with the paper, signifies: patch test 3, about 24 weeks after DPC sensitization. Explained via the paper, the treatment or condition label denotes: therapeutic diphenylcyclopropenone sensitization with weekly scalp DPC. The sequencing used whole blood, collected in connection with sensitization to the hapten diphenylcyclopropenone (DPC). These receptors came from a woman aged 45-59 years with alopecia areata. Some clones in this sample may be carry-over from other donors' samples.

The chain carries TRBV28 and TRBJ1-1; unclear D gene. The V gene's germline CDR1 is MDHEN and CDR2 SYDVKM. V lost 3 bases, J lost 1 base, and 6 bases lay in between. The CDR3 loop spans 13 amino acids. For the CDR3, the DNA is TGTGCCAGCAGTTTCGACGGGAACACTGAAGCTTTCTTT. Its translation: CASSFDGNTEAFF. The entire variable domain, with the rest obtained from reference TRBV28 and TRBJ1-1, is as follows: DVKVTQSSRYLVKRTGEKVFLECVQDMDHENMFWYRQDPGLGLRLIYFSYDVKMKEKGDIPEGYSVSREKKERFSLILESASTNQTSMYLCASSFDGNTEAFFGQGTRLTVV.

With regard to this clonotype: This may be a read error, as it is one base from a much larger clone. The V gene is TRBV28, the J gene TRBJ1-2; D not certain. There are 12 residues in the CDR3. The germline V gene has CDR1 MDHEN and CDR2 SYDVKM. V lost 11 bases to trimming and J lost 2 bases, with 12 bases between them. The CDR3 DNA sequence: TGTGCCTGCGGACGCCAGAACTATGGCTACACCTTC. Its protein is CACGRQNYGYTF.

At least ten counts were recorded for this clonotype. The gene calls are TRBV29-1 and TRBJ2-1; weak D call: TRBD2 (5 bases). V was cut by 4 bases and J by 3 bases, with 13 bases left in between. This CDR3 has 14 residues. CDR1 SQVTM and CDR2 ANQGSEA come from the germline V gene. The CDR3 reads CSVGPAEFYNEQFF. For the CDR3, the DNA is TGCAGCGTTGGTCCAGCGGAGTTCTACAATGAGCAGTTCTTC.

The chain combines TRBV29-1 with TRBJ1-2; 8 bases agree with TRBD1. Germline values: CDR1 SQVTM, CDR2 ANQGSEA. This CDR3 region has 13 residues. J lost 4 bases, V lost 3 bases, and 4 bases had no gene match. CDR3: CSVEEGQAYGYTF. The CDR3 DNA follows: TGCAGCGTTGAGGAGGGACAGGCCTATGGCTACACCTTC.

The V and J genes are TRBV12-3 or TRBV12-4 and TRBJ2-1; 8 bases align to TRBD1. V gave up 6 bases and J gave up 5 bases; unmatched junction bases: 9. CDR3 length: 15 amino acids. CDR3 residues: CASSPGGMGNNEQFF. The CDR3, as DNA: TGTGCCAGCAGCCCAGGGGGCATGGGAAACAATGAGCAGTTCTTC.

There are many counts of this clonotype. The genes are TRBV6-6 and TRBJ1-1, with D hard to call. Germline V lookup: CDR1 MNHNY, CDR2 SVGAGI (reference sequence). Trimming removed 6 bases at V and 8 bases at J, with 1 base between. The CDR3 spans 8 residues. As DNA, the CDR3 is TGTGCCAGCAGCGAAGCTTTCTTT. Translation gives CASSEAFF.

At least ten counts were recorded for this clonotype. The genes are TRBV20-1 and TRBJ1-1; D remains ambiguous. Germline CDR1 and CDR2: DFQATT and SNEGSKA (reference sequence). CDR3 size: 14 residues. V lost 0 bases, J lost 0 bases, and 8 bases lay in between. The CDR3 sequence: CSARDLRMNTEAFF. The CDR3 DNA reads TGCAGTGCTAGAGACCTACGGATGAACACTGAAGCTTTCTTT.

This clonotype was recorded at least ten times. The chain has TRBV25-1 and TRBJ1-1; 7 positions match TRBD1. V lost 2 bases, J lost 3 bases, and 9 bases stayed unmatched. Germline V gene sequence: CDR1 MGHDK, CDR2 SYGVNS. This CDR3 is 16 amino acids long. The CDR3 here is CASSEGLGGADTEAFF. CDR3 nucleotides: TGTGCCAGCAGTGAAGGGTTAGGGGGCGCCGACACTGAAGCTTTCTTT.

The chain employs TRBV11-3 and TRBJ1-1; D unresolved. V was shortened by 5 bases and J by 6 bases, with 10 bases between the two germline ends. This CDR3 is 12 amino acids long. Per germline, CDR1 SGHNT and CDR2 YENEEA. CDR3 sequence (DNA): TGTGCCAGCAGCCTCGGATCGGCTGAAGCTTTCTTT. Translation gives CASSLGSAEAFF.

This clonotype was counted ten times or more. The chain is built from TRBV12-3 or TRBV12-4 and TRBJ1-5, with 8 bases identical to TRBD1. Trimming took 5 bases from V and 7 from J; bases not matched to a gene: 13. This CDR3 spans 16 amino acids. The CDR3 DNA sequence: TGTGCCAGCAGTAGATACACAGGGGGACGGGGGCAGCCCCAGCATTTT. Amino acid sequence: CASSRYTGGRGQPQHF.

The DNA for the CDR3 is TGCGCCAGCAGCCAAGGGGAAAGGGTGAGGTCTGGGGCCAACGTCCTGACTTTC. It translates to CASSQGERVRSGANVLTF. The rearrangement links TRBV4-1 to TRBJ2-6, with D uncertain. Germline-derived CDR1 and CDR2 are MGHRA and YSYEKL. The CDR3 covers 18 residues. The ends were cut back, 1 base at V and 1 base at J, with 14 bases in the middle.

This clonotype was observed a few times. This sequence joins TRBV5-6 and TRBJ1-5; D may be TRBD1 (5 bases). CDR3 size: 15 residues. V was trimmed by 0 bases and J by 5 bases, leaving 12 bases between them. CDR1 and CDR2 (germline): SGHDT, YYEEEE. In DNA, the CDR3 is TGTGCCAGCAGCTTGGGAGCAGGGAGCCATCAGCCCCAGCATTTT. This gives the protein CASSLGAGSHQPQHF.

This clonotype was recorded at least ten times. This chain connects TRBV7-9 to TRBJ2-7; 9 bases are shared with TRBD1. V dropped 4 bases and J dropped 2; count of bases not matched to a gene: 15. From germline, CDR1 is SEHNR and CDR2 FQNEAQ (reference sequence). The CDR3 has 18 amino acids. CDR3 bases: TGTGCCAGCAGCTCACGGGACAGGGTTTTAGCAGCGCCCTACGAGCAGTACTTC. Residues: CASSSRDRVLAAPYEQYF.

The chain joins TRBV11-1 to TRBJ2-5; the D gene is possibly TRBD2 (5 bases). This CDR3 comprises 14 residues. V was trimmed by 5 bases and J by 9 bases, leaving 19 bases between them. Germline values: CDR1 SGHAT, CDR2 FQDESV (reference sequence). The CDR3 DNA reads as TGTGCCAGCAGCCCCGCCGGGATTGAAAGGGCCCAGTACTTC. Translated: CASSPAGIERAQYF.

This clonotype appeared many times. V usage is TRBV4-3 and J usage is TRBJ1-4, with 7 bases fitting TRBD1. The CDR3 spans 17 residues. The V and J ends lost 0 bases and 10 bases, in that order; junction bases with no gene match: 14. The germline CDR1 and CDR2 sequences are LGHNA and YSLEER. This CDR3 is CASSQDWLGGWDRKLFF. In nucleotides, the CDR3 is TGCGCCAGCAGCCAAGATTGGTTAGGTGGATGGGACAGAAAACTGTTTTTT.

CDR3 residues: CASRVEQGANTEAFF. DNA of the CDR3: TGTGCCAGCAGGGTCGAGCAGGGGGCGAACACTGAAGCTTTCTTT. The V call is TRBV7-2, the J call TRBJ1-1; 8 bases agree with TRBD1. The V gene's germline CDR1 is SGHTA and CDR2 FQGNSA. The V segment lost 6 bases and the J segment 1 base; nucleotides outside the gene matches: 7. The CDR3 covers 15 residues.

This chain connects TRBV7-9 to TRBJ2-7; the D is unclear. CDR1 and CDR2 (germline): SEHNR, FQNEAQ (reference sequence). The CDR3 is 11 residues long. V lost 4 bases and J lost 5, with 6 bases in between. CDR3 region: CASSYGDEQYF. The CDR3, as DNA: TGTGCCAGCAGCTACGGTGACGAGCAGTACTTC.

This clonotype was observed at least ten times. This rearrangement joins TRBV6-2 or TRBV6-3 to TRBJ2-3; D assignment may be TRBD1 or TRBD2 (5 bases each). CDR1 and CDR2 from the germline V gene are MNHEY and SVGEGT. V was clipped by 2 bases and J by 4 bases, with 13 bases between them. This CDR3 comprises 15 residues. The CDR3, as DNA: TGTGCCAGCAGTTACGGGGACCGGATGGCAGATACGCAGTATTTT. Its translation: CASSYGDRMADTQYF.

This clonotype was seen only a few times. The DNA of the CDR3 is TGTGCCAGCAGACGACAGAGGAACACCGGGGAGCTGTTTTTT. Translated: CASRRQRNTGELFF. The J gene is TRBJ2-2, the V gene TRBV28; TRBD1 is a possible D gene (5 bases). CDR3 length equals 14 residues. Germline V gene sequence: CDR1 MDHEN, CDR2 SYDVKM. V was trimmed by 6 bases and J by 1 base, leaving 9 bases between them.

This sequence joins TRBV19 and TRBJ2-3; tentatively, D is TRBD2 (5 bases). V was clipped by 4 bases and J by 2 bases, with 13 bases between them. The germline V gene encodes CDR1 LNHDA and CDR2 SQIVND (reference sequence). The CDR3 is 15 residues long. CDR3: CASSTRTSNTDTQYF. The CDR3, as DNA: TGTGCCAGTAGTACACGGACTTCCAACACAGATACGCAGTATTTT.

This clonotype was observed at least ten times. The chain uses TRBV29-1 and TRBJ2-7; D call uncertain. Trimming shortened V by 6 bases and J by 5 bases, and 20 bases separated the two germline ends. The CDR3 runs 14 residues. The germline V gene has CDR1 SQVTM and CDR2 ANQGSEA. CDR3 protein: CSVLRYSPRNEQYF. The CDR3, as DNA: TGCAGCGTCCTCAGGTACAGCCCCAGGAACGAGCAGTACTTC.

This clonotype came up many times. This chain uses TRBV18 with TRBJ1-2; D ambiguous. Between the trimmed V and J ends, which lost 4 bases and 4 bases, there was a span of 16 bases. The CDR3 extends over 15 amino acids. Germline CDR1 and CDR2: KGHSH and LQKENI. The CDR3 nucleotides are TGTGCCAGCTCACTCTCCTCGGACCCAGGCTATGGCTACACCTTC. Its translation is CASSLSSDPGYGYTF.

The gene calls are TRBV5-1 and TRBJ1-2; possible D gene TRBD1, 5 bases. Germline lookup yields CDR1 SGHRS and CDR2 YFSETQ. The CDR3 is 15 amino acids. Between the trimmed V and J ends, which lost 4 bases and 0 bases, there was a span of 13 bases. The CDR3 DNA sequence: TGCGCCAGCAGCCGGGGAGGGGAAACTAACTATGGCTACACCTTC. It specifies CASSRGGETNYGYTF.

This clonotype was seen only a few times. The chain uses TRBV7-9 and TRBJ2-7; perhaps TRBD2 as D (6 bases). Germline V gene lookup returns CDR1 SEHNR and CDR2 FQNEAQ (reference sequence). The CDR3 covers 13 residues. Deletions cut 5 bases from V and 3 bases from J, with 11 bases between. The CDR3 nucleotides are TGTGCCAGCAGCCACTACGGGGGCTACGAGCAGTACTTC. Its translation is CASSHYGGYEQYF.

This clonotype was counted many times. J is TRBJ2-3 and V is TRBV5-4; TRBD2 aligns across 7 bases. V gave up 6 bases and J gave up 0 bases; unmatched junction bases: 7. CDR1 SGHNT and CDR2 YYREEE come from the germline V gene (reference sequence). CDR3 length: 15 amino acids. CDR3 loop: CASTLGGRSTDTQYF. The CDR3, as DNA: TGTGCCAGCACCCTGGGAGGGAGAAGCACAGATACGCAGTATTTT.

This clonotype was picked up a small number of times. The chain is built from TRBV29-1 and TRBJ2-7, with 9 positions matching TRBD1. CDR1 and CDR2 (germline): SQVTM, ANQGSEA. CDR3 length: 16 amino acids. V gave up 1 base and J gave up 4 bases; unmatched junction bases: 11. CDR3 in DNA: TGCAGCGTTGAAGGGGTACCTGGGACAGGGATATACGAGCAGTACTTC. Amino acids: CSVEGVPGTGIYEQYF.